This T cell receptor (beta chain) was identified in a study of regulatory T cells in long-lasting Graves disease. This clonotype was recorded at least ten times. Its antigen is still unknown. Study outcomes and limitations: Persistent disease preferred TRBV28, TRBJ1-2 and TRBJ2-5.

CDR1 is MNHEY and CDR2 is SVGEGT in the germline V gene. Trimming pared 7 bases from V and 7 bases from J, leaving 8 bases between. The CDR3 covers 11 residues. Arm-PCR of CDR3 regions and iRepertoire HTBI primers were the basis on which TCR beta libraries were built. TCRdb re-called the multiplex PCR reads with MiXCR, one entry per CDR3 protein. The repertoire holds some 600,000 distinct CDR3 sequences, with roughly a sixth as singletons. Time point of the sample: newly diagnosed GD, antithyroid drugs for less than 3 months. Preparation of the TCR library used RNA extracted from PBMCs. A further study also used this sample, focusing on T cells in Graves' hyperthyroidism and ophthalmopathy.

The gene calls are TRBV6-2 or TRBV6-3 and TRBJ2-1; D is ambiguous. The source was peripheral blood mononuclear cells (PBMCs), collected at new diagnosis, from a patient treated with antithyroid drugs. The sequence was obtained from a man between 18 and 35 years old with Graves disease. The CDR3 nucleotides are TGTGCCAGCAAACAATTGAATGAGCAGTTCTTC. It codes for CASKQLNEQFF.